The sequence of this T cell receptor beta chain was determined in a study of shared T cell receptors in the human thymus (dated by TCRdb to the early 2020s). At the level of the whole study: The study investigated the way shared, self-reactive T-cell receptor alpha chains are produced in the human thymus.

Library preparation employed the immunoSEQ multiplex PCR assay. This immuneACCESS table, as held by TCRdb, lists in-frame sequences with V and J called but not all clones. Of the missing ones, under half trace to an unresolved V gene in checked studies; the others have no known cause. Within this sample are about 400,000 clones, with approximately 95% of them counted one time only. In total, the top ten clones hold about 0.02% of the sample. The CDR3, from cysteine to phenylalanine, totals 12 residues. The DNA shown is the 36-base CDR3, in frame from base 1. The junction carries 6 bases between V and J, which are trimmed by 5 bases and 3 bases respectively. In the case of this clone: Its antigen specificity is not known. Per-nucleotide qualities are absent, and no much larger clonotype sits a single base away.

The chain is assembled from TRBV23-1 and TRBJ2-3; the D region is possibly TRBD1 or TRBD2, each matching across 5 bases. TRBV23-1 is given ORF status, its function remaining uncertain. The source is a human donor. The sample consisted of thymocytes. The nucleotide sequence is TGCGCCAGCAGTGGGGGAACAGATACGCAGTATTTT. Its protein reads: CASSGGTDTQYF.